What follows describes a single TCR beta chain. Its matching antigen is unknown. The data were obtained in a study of cytomegalovirus exposure and HLA in healthy donors. The study's findings and limits: The study found most TCR sequences rare, yet found some public TCRs in many donors. Reports described diagnosis of cytomegalovirus status by the classifier as highly specific and sensitive.

CDR3 length equals 16 residues. V was cut by 2 bases and J by 1 base, with 14 bases left in between. CDR1 is MGHRA, CDR2 YSYEKL, per germline. A multiplex PCR was run with 60 Vbeta primers and 13 Jbeta primers. In the original processing: A follow-up analysis tallied about 88 million unique TCR beta chains, roughly 11 million shared. Assay: immunoSEQ multiplex PCR; the TCRdb copy retains only in-frame clones and omits some. V and J calls and clone size are those listed in that table; D and trimming were worked out from the DNA. The sample lists around 200,000 clones; approximately 82% were seen once. The TCR sequence derives from a woman in her thirties or forties in good health and CMV-seronegative. The sample was PBMCs. The chain joins TRBV4-1 to TRBJ1-2; the D gene is possibly TRBD1 (5 bases). CDR3 residues: CASSQYMGRDNYGYTF. Written as DNA, the CDR3 is TGCGCCAGCAGCCAATATATGGGGCGCGATAACTATGGCTACACCTTC.